This TCR beta chain was obtained from a study of blood T cell repertoires in COVID-19. Per the original methods: Counts of nucleated cells, estimated from reference gene primer amplification, were obtained. Sequenced by immunoSEQ multiplex PCR; TCRdb stores in-frame clones only, minus some. V, J and clone size were drawn from that table, and D and trimming were deduced from the DNA. Counted here are over 70,000 clones, around 90% occurring once; the ten biggest clones make up 5.5% to 8%. Germline V gives CDR1 MDHEN, CDR2 SYDVKM. Trimming removed 3 bases from V and 6 bases from J, with 26 bases in between. This CDR3 contains 18 residues.

The chain couples TRBV28 to TRBJ1-2; D is undetermined. The receptor comes from a man in his late teens or twenties with COVID-19, enrolled during active disease. Material: peripheral blood. This CDR3 is CASSFPTVQAKWVDGYTF. CDR3 nucleotides: TGTGCCAGCAGTTTCCCCACCGTGCAGGCCAAATGGGTAGATGGCTACACCTTC.